The 19 T cell receptor beta chains reported below all come from one sample, sequenced in a study of T cell responses to AZD1222 COVID-19 vaccine. The method was immunoSEQ multiplex PCR; TCRdb's version includes in-frame clones alone and lacks a portion of them. The table has more than 150,000 clones, 85% to 90% seen once. The material was peripheral blood, obtained 28 days after the second AZD1222 dose. The receptors were gathered from an adult who received the AZD1222 COVID-19 vaccine.

The rearrangement links TRBV19 to TRBJ2-1; perhaps TRBD2 as D (6 bases). The V end was cut by 2 bases, the J end by 0 bases, with 17 bases between. Germline V CDR1 and CDR2: LNHDA, SQIVND (reference sequence). This CDR3 is built from 18 residues. CDR3 amino acids: CASSITPPSASSYNEQFF. Here the CDR3 DNA reads TGTGCCAGTAGTATAACCCCGCCTAGCGCCTCCTCCTACAATGAGCAGTTCTTC. Using reference TRBV19 and TRBJ2-1 for the parts outside the CDR3, the full variable domain is DGGITQSPKYLFRKEGQNVTLSCEQNLNHDAMYWYRQDPGQGLRLIYYSQIVNDFQKGDIAEGYSVSREKKESFPLTVTSAQKNPTAFYLCASSITPPSASSYNEQFFGPGTRLTVL.

The rearrangement uses TRBV5-1 and TRBJ2-2; D possibly matches TRBD1 or TRBD2 (5 bases each). The ends were cut back, 1 base at V and 9 bases at J, with 10 bases in the middle. This CDR3 contains 13 residues. Germline V lookup: CDR1 SGHRS, CDR2 YFSETQ. The CDR3 here is CASSLIGDRELFF. The CDR3 DNA sequence: TGCGCCAGCAGCTTGATAGGGGACCGGGAGCTGTTTTTT.

The chain joins TRBV3-1 (or the pseudogene TRBV3-2) to TRBJ2-5, with 8 bases that match TRBD1. V shed 3 bases, J shed 7 bases, and the junction held 7 bases outside the gene matches. This CDR3 contains 14 residues. In germline, CDR1 is LGHDT, CDR2 YNNKEL (reference sequence). CDR3 sequence (DNA): TGTGCCAGCAGCCAGCAGGACAGGGCCGTGACCCAGTACTTC. Its protein product is CASSQQDRAVTQYF.

The count of this clone is one. The V gene is TRBV2, the J gene TRBJ2-1, with D unclear. Germline-derived CDR1 and CDR2 are SNHLY and FYNNEI. The CDR3 sequence is 16 residues long. V gave up 2 bases and J gave up 0 bases, with 11 bases separating them. Written as DNA, the CDR3 is TGTGCCAGCAGTGAATGGGGATCTAACTCCTACAATGAGCAGTTCTTC. It specifies CASSEWGSNSYNEQFF.

The chain recombines TRBV3-1 (or the pseudogene TRBV3-2) with TRBJ2-7, with TRBD2 identical over 11 bases. Germline V gives CDR1 LGHDT, CDR2 YNNKEL (reference sequence). J was trimmed by 6 bases and V by 1 base; bases with no gene match: 2. CDR3 length: 14 residues. The CDR3 loop reads CASSQGLAGIEQYF. Here the CDR3 DNA reads TGTGCCAGCAGCCAAGGACTAGCGGGAATCGAGCAGTACTTC.

This clone has a single count. The chain recombines TRBV4-1 with TRBJ2-3; a possible D gene is TRBD2 (6 bases). Trimming cost V 1 base and J 1 base, with 21 bases left between them. This CDR3 has 19 residues. CDR1 and CDR2 (germline): MGHRA, YSYEKL. The DNA for the CDR3 is TGCGCCAGCAGCCAAGGTCAAGGAGCGGGTCAACCGGGCACAGATACGCAGTATTTT. Encoded protein: CASSQGQGAGQPGTDTQYF.

V and J are TRBV7-9 and TRBJ1-4; 8 bases agree with TRBD1. CDR3 length: 13 amino acids. Germline loops: CDR1 SEHNR, CDR2 FQNEAQ (reference sequence). V trimming: 8 bases; J trimming: 5 bases; junction bases outside the gene matches: 4. The CDR3 loop is CASLRQGNEKLFF. The DNA of the CDR3 is TGTGCCAGCCTCCGACAGGGGAATGAAAAACTGTTTTTT.

This chain uses TRBV6-2 or TRBV6-3 with TRBJ2-5; 12 bases fit TRBD2. CDR3 size: 17 residues. The germline V gene encodes CDR1 MNHEY and CDR2 SVGEGT. The V and J ends lost 6 bases and 5 bases, in that order; junction bases with no gene match: 13. CDR3 bases: TGTGCCAGCAGCCCGGGTCGGACTAGCGGGAAGGGGGAGACCCAGTACTTC. Amino acids: CASSPGRTSGKGETQYF.

The chain joins TRBV27 to TRBJ2-3; 8 nucleotides line up with TRBD1. The CDR3 is 14 amino acids. Germline-derived CDR1 and CDR2 are MNHEY and SMNVEV (reference sequence). V shed 6 bases, J shed 1 base, and the junction held 3 bases outside the gene matches. The CDR3 region is CASRIRGRTDTQYF. CDR3 nucleotides: TGTGCCAGCAGGATCAGGGGGCGCACAGATACGCAGTATTTT.

The chain has TRBV4-2 and TRBJ1-1; 7 bases fit TRBD1. This CDR3 contains 15 residues. CDR1 LGHNA and CDR2 YNFKEQ come from the germline V gene. V lost 4 bases and J lost 5; bases outside the gene matches: 10. CDR3 sequence: CASSPDNRGRTEAFF. The CDR3 DNA follows: TGTGCCAGCAGCCCAGATAACAGGGGAAGAACTGAAGCTTTCTTT.

The rearrangement joins TRBV19 to TRBJ1-1; D gene uncertain. Germline CDR1 is LNHDA and CDR2 is SQIVND (reference sequence). The CDR3 length is 14 residues. V was clipped by 5 bases and J by 6 bases, with 16 bases between them. The CDR3 sequence is CASSLWKPGAEAFF. In DNA form, the CDR3 reads TGTGCCAGTAGTCTCTGGAAGCCTGGAGCTGAAGCTTTCTTT.

The gene calls are TRBV6-6 and TRBJ1-5; D is unclear. V lost 5 bases to trimming and J lost 0 bases, with 11 bases between them. There are 15 residues in the CDR3. In germline, CDR1 is MNHNY, CDR2 SVGAGI (reference sequence). CDR3 sequence reads: CASSHGRLSNQPQHF. CDR3 bases: TGTGCCAGCAGTCACGGGAGGCTTAGCAATCAGCCCCAGCATTTT.

This chain uses TRBV6-2 or TRBV6-3 with TRBJ1-1; no reliable D call. Deletions cut 2 bases from V and 0 bases from J, with 13 bases between. This CDR3 comprises 16 residues. Germline loops: CDR1 MNHEY, CDR2 SVGEGT. The CDR3 DNA reads TGTGCCAGCAGTTACGCTCGTGCCCTAATGAACACTGAAGCTTTCTTT. Protein: CASSYARALMNTEAFF.

The chain joins TRBV9 to TRBJ2-3; D may be TRBD2 (6 bases). Trimming pared 3 bases from V and 6 bases from J, leaving 17 bases between. CDR3 size: 15 residues. Germline CDR1 and CDR2: SGDLS and YYNGEE. This CDR3 reads CASSARALGGDTQYF. As DNA, the CDR3 is TGTGCCAGCAGCGCCCGGGCCCTAGGAGGGGATACGCAGTATTTT. Combining the CDR3 with reference TRBV9 and TRBJ2-3 gives the whole variable domain DSGVTQTPKHLITATGQRVTLRCSPRSGDLSVYWYQQSLDQGLQFLIQYYNGEERAKGNILERFSAQQFPDLHSELNLSSLELGDSALYFCASSARALGGDTQYFGPGTRLTVL.

As to this clone: At one of its ends the junction is not consistent with the germline gene, which may arise from a read error. The chain links TRBV19 to TRBJ2-7; D is undetermined. The CDR3 contains 12 residues. CDR1 LNHDA and CDR2 SQIVND come from the germline V gene (reference sequence). CDR3 loop: CLQTWGYYEQYF. The CDR3, as DNA: TGCCTACAAACGTGGGGTTACTACGAGCAGTACTTC.

V usage is TRBV28 and J usage is TRBJ1-1; 8 bases align to TRBD1. CDR3 length equals 16 residues. Germline V lookup: CDR1 MDHEN, CDR2 SYDVKM. The V segment lost 4 bases and the J segment 7 bases; nucleotides outside the gene matches: 14. CDR3 sequence reads: CASSYQTGQVIGEAFF. CDR3 coding DNA: TGTGCCAGCAGTTACCAAACGGGACAGGTAATTGGTGAAGCTTTCTTT.

The chain couples TRBV5-1 to TRBJ2-1; D may match TRBD1 or TRBD2 (5 bases each). CDR1 is SGHRS, CDR2 YFSETQ, per germline. The CDR3 runs to 14 residues. V was trimmed by 7 bases and J by 1 base, leaving 12 bases between them. The DNA for the CDR3 is TGCGCCAGCGGGGCGGGCTCATCCTACAATGAGCAGTTCTTC. As protein: CASGAGSSYNEQFF.

The rearrangement joins TRBV7-9 to TRBJ2-1; possible D gene TRBD2, 5 bases. Between the trimmed V and J ends, which lost 5 bases and 10 bases, there was a span of 9 bases. The CDR3 spans 11 residues. In germline, CDR1 is SEHNR, CDR2 FQNEAQ (reference sequence). The CDR3 DNA reads as TGTGCCAGCAGCCTTAGCGCCGAGCAGTTCTTC. Encoded protein: CASSLSAEQFF.

This chain uses TRBV6-5 with TRBJ2-7; D call uncertain. V lost 4 bases and J lost 3, with 19 bases in between. Germline V gives CDR1 MNHEY, CDR2 SVGAGI. The CDR3 is made up of 16 amino acids. This CDR3 is CASSFAYPTESYEQYF. The DNA for the CDR3 is TGTGCCAGCAGTTTCGCTTACCCAACTGAGAGCTACGAGCAGTACTTC.